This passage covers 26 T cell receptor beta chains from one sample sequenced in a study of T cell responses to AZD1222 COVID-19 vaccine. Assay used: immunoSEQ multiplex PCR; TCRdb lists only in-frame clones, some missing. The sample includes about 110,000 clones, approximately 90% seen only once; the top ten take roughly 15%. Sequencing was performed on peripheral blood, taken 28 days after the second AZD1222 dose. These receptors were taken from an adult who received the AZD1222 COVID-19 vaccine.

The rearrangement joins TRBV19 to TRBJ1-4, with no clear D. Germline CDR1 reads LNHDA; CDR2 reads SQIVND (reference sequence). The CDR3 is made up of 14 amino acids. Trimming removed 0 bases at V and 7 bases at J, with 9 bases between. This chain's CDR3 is CASSIDAGTEKLFF. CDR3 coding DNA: TGTGCCAGTAGTATAGACGCCGGCACTGAAAAACTGTTTTTT.

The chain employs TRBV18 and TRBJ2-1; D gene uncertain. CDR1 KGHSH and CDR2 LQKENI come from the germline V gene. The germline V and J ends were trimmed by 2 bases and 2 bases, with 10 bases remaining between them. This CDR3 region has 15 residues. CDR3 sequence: CASSPSRNPYNEQFF. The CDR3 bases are TGTGCCAGCTCACCATCCAGGAACCCCTACAATGAGCAGTTCTTC.

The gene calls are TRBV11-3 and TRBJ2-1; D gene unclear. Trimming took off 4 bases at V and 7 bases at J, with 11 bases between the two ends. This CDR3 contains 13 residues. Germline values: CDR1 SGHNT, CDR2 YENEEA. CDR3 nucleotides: TGTGCCAGCAGCTCAAATGTCTTGAATGAGCAGTTCTTC. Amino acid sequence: CASSSNVLNEQFF.

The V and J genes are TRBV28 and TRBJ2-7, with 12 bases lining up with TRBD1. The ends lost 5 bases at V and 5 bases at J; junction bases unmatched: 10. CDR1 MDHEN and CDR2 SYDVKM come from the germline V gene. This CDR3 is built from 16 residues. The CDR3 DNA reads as TGTGCCAGCAGTACTCCTGGGACAGGGGGCTTCGACGAGCAGTACTTC. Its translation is CASSTPGTGGFDEQYF.

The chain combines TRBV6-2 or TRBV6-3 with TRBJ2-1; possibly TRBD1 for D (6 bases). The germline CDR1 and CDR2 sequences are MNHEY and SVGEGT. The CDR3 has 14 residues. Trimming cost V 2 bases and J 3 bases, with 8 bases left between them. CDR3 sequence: CASSYGGYYNEQFF. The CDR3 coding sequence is TGTGCCAGCAGTTACGGGGGCTACTACAATGAGCAGTTCTTC.

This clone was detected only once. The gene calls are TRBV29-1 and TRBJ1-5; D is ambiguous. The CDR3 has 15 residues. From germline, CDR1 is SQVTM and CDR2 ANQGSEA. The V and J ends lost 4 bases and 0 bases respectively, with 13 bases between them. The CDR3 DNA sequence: TGCAGCGTTGTTGCCGGGTTCGATAGCAATCAGCCCCAGCATTTT. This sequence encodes CSVVAGFDSNQPQHF.

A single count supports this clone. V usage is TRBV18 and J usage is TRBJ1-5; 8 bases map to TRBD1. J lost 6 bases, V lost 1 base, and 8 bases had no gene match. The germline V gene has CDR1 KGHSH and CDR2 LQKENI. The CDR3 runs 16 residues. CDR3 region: CASSPQGTGSPQPQHF. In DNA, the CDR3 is TGTGCCAGCTCACCACAGGGGACAGGTAGCCCTCAGCCCCAGCATTTT.

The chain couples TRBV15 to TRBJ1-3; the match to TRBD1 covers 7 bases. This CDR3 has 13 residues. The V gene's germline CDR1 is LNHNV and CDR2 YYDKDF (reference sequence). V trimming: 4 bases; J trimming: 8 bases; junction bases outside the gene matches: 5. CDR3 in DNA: TGTGCCACCAGCAAGACAGGGCGGCACACCATATATTTT. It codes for CATSKTGRHTIYF.

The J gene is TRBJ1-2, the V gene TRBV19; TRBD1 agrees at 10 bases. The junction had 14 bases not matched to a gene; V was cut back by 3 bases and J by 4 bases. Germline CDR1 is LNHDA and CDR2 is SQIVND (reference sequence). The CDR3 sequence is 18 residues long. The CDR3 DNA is TGTGCCAGTAGTATGGATGGACAGGGGGTGGCTCCGGCCTATGGCTACACCTTC. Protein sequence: CASSMDGQGVAPAYGYTF.

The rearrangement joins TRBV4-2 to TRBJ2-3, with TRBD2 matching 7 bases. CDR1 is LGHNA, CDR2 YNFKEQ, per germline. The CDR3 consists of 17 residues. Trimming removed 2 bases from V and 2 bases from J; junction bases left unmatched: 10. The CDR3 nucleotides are TGTGCCAGCAGCCAACTATCTGACGGGGGGAACACAGATACGCAGTATTTT. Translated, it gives CASSQLSDGGNTDTQYF.

The CDR3 nucleotides read TGTGCCAGTAGTCCCCAGAGGAACACCGGGGAGCTGTTTTTT. Its translation: CASSPQRNTGELFF. The chain employs TRBV19 and TRBJ2-2; no definite D call. Germline V gives CDR1 LNHDA, CDR2 SQIVND (reference sequence). The CDR3 covers 14 residues. The V gene lost 5 bases and the J gene lost 1 base, with 8 bases spanning the gap.

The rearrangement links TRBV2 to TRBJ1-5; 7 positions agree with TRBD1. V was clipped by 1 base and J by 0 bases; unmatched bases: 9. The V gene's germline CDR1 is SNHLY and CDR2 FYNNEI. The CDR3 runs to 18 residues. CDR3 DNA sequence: TGTGCCAGCAGTGAAGGTGGGACAGAGACTTATAGCAATCAGCCCCAGCATTTT. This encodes CASSEGGTETYSNQPQHF.

CDR3: CATNRLRSHDYGYTF. CDR3 bases: TGTGCCACCAATCGGCTGAGGTCCCACGACTATGGCTACACCTTC. V gene TRBV24-1 combines with J gene TRBJ1-2; D not certain. Trimming took off 8 bases at V and 3 bases at J, with 18 bases between the two ends. Germline CDR1 KGHDR, CDR2 SFDVKD. The CDR3 runs 15 residues.

The CDR3 bases are TGCGCCAGCAGCCATCGGAGTGGGACAGGGGGTTCTGGGGCCAACGTCCTGACTTTC. This encodes CASSHRSGTGGSGANVLTF. The chain joins TRBV4-1 to TRBJ2-6; 11 bases align to TRBD1. The CDR3 extends over 19 amino acids. CDR1 and CDR2 from the germline V gene are MGHRA and YSYEKL. V lost 3 bases and J lost 1; bases outside the gene matches: 8.

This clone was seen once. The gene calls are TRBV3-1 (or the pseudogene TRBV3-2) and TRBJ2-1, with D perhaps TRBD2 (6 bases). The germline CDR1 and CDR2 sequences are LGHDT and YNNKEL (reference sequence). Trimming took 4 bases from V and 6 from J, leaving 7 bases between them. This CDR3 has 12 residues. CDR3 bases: TGTGCCAGCAGCCGAGCGGGCAATGAGCAGTTCTTC. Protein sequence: CASSRAGNEQFF.

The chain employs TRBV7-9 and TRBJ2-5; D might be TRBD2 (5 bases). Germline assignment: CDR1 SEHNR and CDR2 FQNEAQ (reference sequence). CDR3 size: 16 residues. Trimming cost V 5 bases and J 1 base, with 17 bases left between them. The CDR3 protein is CASSPRRSEVQETQYF. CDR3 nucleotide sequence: TGTGCCAGCAGCCCTAGGAGGTCGGAGGTCCAAGAGACCCAGTACTTC.

As DNA, the CDR3 is TGTGCCAGCAGCGCCCGGACAGGTGGGACCCAGTACTTC. This gives the protein CASSARTGGTQYF. This rearrangement joins TRBV9 to TRBJ2-5; 7 nucleotides match TRBD1. This CDR3 is 13 amino acids long. Per the germline V gene, CDR1 is SGDLS and CDR2 is YYNGEE. V trimming: 3 bases; J trimming: 7 bases; junction bases outside the gene matches: 6. The full variable domain, its missing parts supplied by reference TRBV9 and TRBJ2-5, is DSGVTQTPKHLITATGQRVTLRCSPRSGDLSVYWYQQSLDQGLQFLIQYYNGEERAKGNILERFSAQQFPDLHSELNLSSLELGDSALYFCASSARTGGTQYFGPGTRLLVL.

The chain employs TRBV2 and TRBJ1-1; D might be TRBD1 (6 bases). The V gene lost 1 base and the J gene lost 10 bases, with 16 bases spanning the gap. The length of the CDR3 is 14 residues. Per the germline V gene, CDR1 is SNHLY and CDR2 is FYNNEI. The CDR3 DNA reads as TGTGCCAGCAGTGAAGTCCGGGACACCGGGAGAGCTTTCTTT. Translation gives CASSEVRDTGRAFF. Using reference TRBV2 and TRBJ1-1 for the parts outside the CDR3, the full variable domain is EPEVTQTPSHQVTQMGQEVILRCVPISNHLYFYWYRQILGQKVEFLVSFYNNEISEKSEIFDDQFSVERPDGSNFTLKIRSTKLEDSAMYFCASSEVRDTGRAFFGQGTRLTVV.

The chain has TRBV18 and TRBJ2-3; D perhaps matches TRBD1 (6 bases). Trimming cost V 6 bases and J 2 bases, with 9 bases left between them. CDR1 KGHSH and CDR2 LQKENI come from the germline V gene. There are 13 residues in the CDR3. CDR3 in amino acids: CASSLGATDTQYF. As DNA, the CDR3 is TGTGCCAGCTCGTTGGGGGCCACAGATACGCAGTATTTT.

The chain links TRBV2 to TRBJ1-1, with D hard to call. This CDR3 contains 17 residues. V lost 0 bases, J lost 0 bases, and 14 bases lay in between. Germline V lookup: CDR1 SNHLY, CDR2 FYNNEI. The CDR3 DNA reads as TGTGCCAGCAGTGAAGCCATGTCGGCCCCCATGAACACTGAAGCTTTCTTT. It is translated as CASSEAMSAPMNTEAFF.

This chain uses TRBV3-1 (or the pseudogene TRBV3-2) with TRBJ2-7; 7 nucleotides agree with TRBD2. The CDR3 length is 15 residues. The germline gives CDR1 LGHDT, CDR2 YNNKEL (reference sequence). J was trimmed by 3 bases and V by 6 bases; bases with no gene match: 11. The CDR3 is CASSSTGTTSYEQYF. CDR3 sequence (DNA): TGTGCCAGCAGTTCAACCGGGACTACTAGCTACGAGCAGTACTTC.

In DNA, the CDR3 is TGTGCCATCAGTGTGGGGTTGAGGGGTGAGCAGTTCTTC. This sequence encodes CAISVGLRGEQFF. The chain recombines TRBV10-3 with TRBJ2-1; D may match TRBD1 or TRBD2 (5 bases each). The CDR3 covers 13 residues. Per the germline V gene, CDR1 is ENHRY and CDR2 is SYGVKD. V was pared by 4 bases and J by 9 bases, with 13 bases between.

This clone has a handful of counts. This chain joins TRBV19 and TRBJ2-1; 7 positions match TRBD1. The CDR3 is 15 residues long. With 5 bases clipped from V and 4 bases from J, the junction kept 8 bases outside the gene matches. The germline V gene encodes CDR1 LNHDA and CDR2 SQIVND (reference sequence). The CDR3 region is CASSPRQGYYNEQFF. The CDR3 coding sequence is TGTGCCAGTAGTCCTCGACAGGGCTATTACAATGAGCAGTTCTTC.

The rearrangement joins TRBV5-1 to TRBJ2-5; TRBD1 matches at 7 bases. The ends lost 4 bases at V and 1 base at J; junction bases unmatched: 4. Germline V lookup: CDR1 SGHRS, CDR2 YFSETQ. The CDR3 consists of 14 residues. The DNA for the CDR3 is TGCGCCAGCAGCCTAGGGACAGCCCAAGAGACCCAGTACTTC. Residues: CASSLGTAQETQYF.

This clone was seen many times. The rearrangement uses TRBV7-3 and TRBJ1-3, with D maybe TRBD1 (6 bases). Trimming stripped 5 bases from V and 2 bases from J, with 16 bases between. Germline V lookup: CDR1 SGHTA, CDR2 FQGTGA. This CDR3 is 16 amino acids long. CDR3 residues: CASSEYPRTAGNTIYF. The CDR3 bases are TGTGCCAGCAGCGAATATCCGAGGACAGCTGGAAACACCATATATTTT. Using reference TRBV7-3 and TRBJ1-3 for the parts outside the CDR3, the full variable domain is GAGVSQTPSNKVTEKGKYVELRCDPISGHTALYWYRQSLGQGPEFLIYFQGTGAADDSGLPNDRFFAVRPEGSVSTLKIQRTERGDSAVYLCASSEYPRTAGNTIYFGEGSWLTVV.

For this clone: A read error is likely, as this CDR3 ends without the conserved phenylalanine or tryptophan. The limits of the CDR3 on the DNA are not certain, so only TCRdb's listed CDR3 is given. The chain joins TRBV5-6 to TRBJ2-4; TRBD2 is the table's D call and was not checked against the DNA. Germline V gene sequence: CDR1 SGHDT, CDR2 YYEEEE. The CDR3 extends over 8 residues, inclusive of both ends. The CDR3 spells CASSLELI.